This T cell receptor (beta chain) was retrieved from a study of tumor-infiltrating lymphocytes in primary liver carcinoma. Study information: The patients included men and women who were aged 30 to 69 years. Samples gave roughly 3.5 to 7.5 million productive TCRbeta reads, similar across tissue types.

Out of unsorted whole blood came the blood RNA, and germline DNA was extracted as well. The patients, who had chronic HBV infection, were treatment-naive (untreated). The germline CDR1 and CDR2 sequences are MGHRA and YSYEKL. This CDR3 has 15 residues. With 2 bases clipped from V and 2 bases from J, the junction kept 3 bases outside the gene matches. A primer matching the constant region was used to make TCR beta cDNA from 500 to 600 ng of total RNA. Slightly modified ARM-PCR with three nested multiplex PCR rounds yielded TCR beta libraries. The first two PCR rounds, approximately 10 cycles each, used TRBV1-TRBV30 forward primers and a C-beta reverse primer. One entry per CDR3 protein, called by TCRdb with MiXCR from the multiplex PCR reads. Altogether around 170,000 distinct CDR3 sequences are present, less than 65% being singletons, with the ten largest covering 72%.

V and J are TRBV4-1 and TRBJ2-5, with TRBD1 matching 9 bases. This receptor was taken from a man in his forties or fifties with primary liver carcinoma and hepatitis B virus infection. The sequencing input was peripheral blood. The CDR3: CASSQRDRVQETQYF. DNA for the CDR3: TGCGCCAGCAGCCAACGGGACAGGGTTCAAGAGACCCAGTACTTC.